These 22 T cell receptor beta chains came from one sample sequenced in a study of T cell responses to AZD1222 COVID-19 vaccine. Assay used: immunoSEQ multiplex PCR; TCRdb lists only in-frame clones, some missing. The sample lists some 110,000 clones; around 83% were seen once. Sample: peripheral blood, taken 28 days after the second AZD1222 dose. These receptors originate from an adult who received the AZD1222 COVID-19 vaccine.

V gene TRBV6-4 combines with J gene TRBJ1-4, with D possibly being TRBD1 (6 bases). The CDR3 is 13 amino acids. Germline CDR1 reads MRHNA; CDR2 reads SNTAGT. Trimming removed 5 bases from V and 7 bases from J, with 11 bases in between. The CDR3 region has the DNA TGTGCCAGCAGTACAGGGAATGGTGAAAAACTGTTTTTT. This sequence encodes CASSTGNGEKLFF.

J is TRBJ2-7 and V is TRBV18; possible D gene TRBD2, 5 bases. This CDR3 is 14 amino acids long. Germline loops: CDR1 KGHSH, CDR2 LQKENI. The V end lost 3 bases, the J end lost 3 bases, and 12 bases lay between the germline ends. The CDR3 DNA sequence: TGTGCCAGCTCACCGCCGGGGTCCGGCTACGAGCAGTACTTC. Residues: CASSPPGSGYEQYF.

This clone was counted a single time. This chain joins TRBV28 and TRBJ2-7; 10 bases are shared with TRBD2. The CDR3 has 15 residues. Germline CDR1 reads MDHEN; CDR2 reads SYDVKM. V gave up 0 bases and J gave up 3 bases; unmatched junction bases: 2. CDR3 loop: CASSLWASGGYEQYF. The DNA of the CDR3 is TGTGCCAGCAGTTTATGGGCTAGCGGGGGCTACGAGCAGTACTTC.

This chain uses TRBV5-1 with TRBJ1-2, with D unclear. The V gene's germline CDR1 is SGHRS and CDR2 YFSETQ. The CDR3 has 13 amino acids. V was pared by 1 base and J by 3 bases, with 7 bases between. CDR3 sequence: CASSLKGDYGYTF. The CDR3, as DNA: TGCGCCAGCAGCTTGAAGGGAGACTATGGCTACACCTTC. Combining the CDR3 with reference TRBV5-1 and TRBJ1-2 gives the whole variable domain KAGVTQTPRYLIKTRGQQVTLSCSPISGHRSVSWYQQTPGQGLQFLFEYFSETQRNKGNFPGRFSGRQFSNSRSEMNVSTLELGDSALYLCASSLKGDYGYTFGSGTRLTVV.

This chain links TRBV5-8 with TRBJ2-7; 10 nucleotides line up with TRBD2. Unmatched junction bases numbered 4, after V lost 1 base and J lost 0 bases. Germline CDR1 reads SGHTS; CDR2 reads YDEGEE. This CDR3 has 16 amino acids. The DNA of the CDR3 is TGTGCCAGCAGCTTGTATGCTAGCGGGAGCTCCTACGAGCAGTACTTC. Protein: CASSLYASGSSYEQYF.

V usage is TRBV7-8 and J usage is TRBJ1-2; D is unclear. The ends were cut back, 8 bases at V and 3 bases at J, with 13 bases in the middle. The CDR3 runs to 13 residues. From germline, CDR1 is SGHVS and CDR2 FQNEAQ. The CDR3 bases are TGTGCCAGCCGAGGAGCAGGAGACTATGGCTACACCTTC. It is translated as CASRGAGDYGYTF.

The CDR3, as DNA: TGTGCCAGCAGTGCTTCGGATACGCAGTATTTT. It codes for CASSASDTQYF. The chain has TRBV11-2 and TRBJ2-3; D remains ambiguous. Germline CDR1 SGHAT, CDR2 FQNNGV. The length of the CDR3 is 11 residues. V was trimmed by 6 bases and J by 6 bases, leaving 7 bases between them.

The CDR3 nucleotides read TGTGCCAGCAGTATACCGGGACAGGGGGTGGGCTCACCCCTCCACTTT. Protein sequence: CASSIPGQGVGSPLHF. V usage is TRBV28 and J usage is TRBJ1-6; 11 bases fit TRBD1. The CDR3 has 16 amino acids. V dropped 5 bases and J dropped 10; count of bases not matched to a gene: 10. The germline gives CDR1 MDHEN, CDR2 SYDVKM.

The chain carries TRBV5-8 and TRBJ1-1; 9 bases are a match to TRBD1. J lost 5 bases, V lost 4 bases, and 9 bases had no gene match. Per the germline V gene, CDR1 is SGHTS and CDR2 is YDEGEE. CDR3 length: 15 amino acids. CDR3 coding DNA: TGTGCCAGCAGCGCGCCGGGACAGGGAAGTACTGAAGCTTTCTTT. Its protein is CASSAPGQGSTEAFF.

The rearrangement joins TRBV6-6 to TRBJ1-1; D remains ambiguous. CDR1 and CDR2 (germline): MNHNY, SVGAGI (reference sequence). This CDR3 has 12 amino acids. The V and J ends lost 6 bases and 9 bases respectively, with 14 bases between them. The CDR3 loop is CASRYRWTQAFF. CDR3 bases: TGTGCCAGCAGGTATAGATGGACGCAAGCTTTCTTT.

The chain is built from TRBV7-9 and TRBJ1-2; the D is unclear. Germline values: CDR1 SEHNR, CDR2 FQNEAQ (reference sequence). V was cut by 8 bases and J by 0 bases, with 13 bases left in between. CDR3 length: 14 residues. This CDR3 reads CASLVVPANYGYTF. CDR3 bases: TGTGCCAGCCTCGTCGTACCAGCTAACTATGGCTACACCTTC. Looking up the rest from reference TRBV7-9 and TRBJ1-2 gives the full variable domain: DTGVSQNPRHKITKRGQNVTFRCDPISEHNRLYWYRQTLGQGPEFLTYFQNEAQLEKSRLLSDRFSAERPKGSFSTLEIQRTEQGDSAMYLCASLVVPANYGYTFGSGTRLTVV.

This clone was seen a handful of times. The genes are TRBV9 and TRBJ2-1; maybe TRBD2 (6 bases). The germline V gene encodes CDR1 SGDLS and CDR2 YYNGEE. The V gene lost 2 bases and the J gene lost 7 bases, with 22 bases spanning the gap. The CDR3 is made up of 17 amino acids. For the CDR3, the DNA is TGTGCCAGCAGCGTTCAAGCCTTCAGTGGGAGGAGGAATGAGCAGTTCTTC. Residues: CASSVQAFSGRRNEQFF.

The rearrangement joins TRBV27 to TRBJ2-2; the D call may be TRBD1 or TRBD2 (5 bases each). V gave up 5 bases and J gave up 1 base, with 14 bases separating them. The CDR3 loop spans 16 amino acids. Germline CDR1 is MNHEY and CDR2 is SMNVEV (reference sequence). In DNA, the CDR3 is TGTGCCAGCAGTCCCGCCGGGGCGGGGAACACCGGGGAGCTGTTTTTT. The encoded protein is CASSPAGAGNTGELFF.

This clone was counted once. The V and J genes are TRBV5-8 and TRBJ2-1; 8 bases are a match to TRBD1. Losses at the gene ends were 4 bases for V and 2 bases for J; bases not matched to a gene: 8. The germline V gene encodes CDR1 SGHTS and CDR2 YDEGEE. The CDR3 is 16 amino acids. The CDR3 region is CASSLPGQGTYNEQFF. In nucleotides, the CDR3 is TGTGCCAGCAGCCTCCCCGGACAGGGAACCTACAATGAGCAGTTCTTC. Full variable domain (rest looked up from reference TRBV5-8 and TRBJ2-1): EAGVTQSPTHLIKTRGQQATLRCSPISGHTSVYWYQQALGLGLQFLLWYDEGEERNRGNFPPRFSGRQFPNYSSELNVNALELEDSALYLCASSLPGQGTYNEQFFGPGTRLTVL.

V and J are TRBV2 and TRBJ1-5, with D uncertain. The V end lost 6 bases, the J end lost 4 bases, and 10 bases lay between the germline ends. The V gene's germline CDR1 is SNHLY and CDR2 FYNNEI. This CDR3 spans 13 amino acids. The CDR3 region is CASRADKNQPQHF. Written as DNA, the CDR3 is TGTGCCAGCAGGGCAGATAAAAATCAGCCCCAGCATTTT.

The J gene is TRBJ2-7, the V gene TRBV28, with TRBD2 matching over 8 bases. Germline CDR1 MDHEN, CDR2 SYDVKM. The CDR3 length is 14 residues. The V gene end was trimmed by 7 bases and the J gene end by 4 bases; junction bases not matched to a gene: 9. CDR3 sequence: CASIPGGVRYEQYF. The CDR3 region has the DNA TGTGCCAGCATCCCCGGGGGGGTCAGGTACGAGCAGTACTTC.

The chain combines TRBV27 with TRBJ1-6, with 7 bases fitting TRBD1. This CDR3 is built from 16 residues. Trimming cost V 5 bases and J 7 bases; bases outside gene matches: 11. CDR1 MNHEY and CDR2 SMNVEV come from the germline V gene (reference sequence). This CDR3 is CASSPRPGQLNSPLHF. CDR3 in DNA: TGTGCCAGCAGTCCAAGACCGGGACAGCTCAATTCACCCCTCCACTTT.

This clone was counted a single time. The chain combines TRBV10-3 with TRBJ1-5, with D possibly matching TRBD1 (6 bases). The germline gives CDR1 ENHRY, CDR2 SYGVKD. Trimming cost V 9 bases and J 2 bases, with 14 bases left between them. This CDR3 contains 14 residues. The CDR3 region is CAILTGRGNQPQHF. The CDR3 DNA reads as TGTGCCATACTTACAGGGCGCGGCAATCAGCCCCAGCATTTT.

This chain uses TRBV6-5 with TRBJ1-1, with a tentative D call TRBD1 (5 bases). This CDR3 comprises 11 residues. Germline V gene sequence: CDR1 MNHEY, CDR2 SVGAGI. In DNA, the CDR3 is TGTGCTGTTACAGGTCCGGCTGAAGCTTTCTTT. This sequence encodes CAVTGPAEAFF.

The gene calls are TRBV2 and TRBJ1-4; D is undetermined. Trimming pared 6 bases from V and 3 bases from J, leaving 8 bases between. Germline V gene lookup returns CDR1 SNHLY and CDR2 FYNNEI. This CDR3 has 13 amino acids. CDR3 in amino acids: CASRRIANEKLFF. Here the CDR3 DNA reads TGTGCCAGCAGGAGGATAGCTAATGAAAAACTGTTTTTT.

The V call is TRBV5-8, the J call TRBJ1-2; D unclear. The V end lost 4 bases, the J end lost 3 bases, and 13 bases lay between the germline ends. This CDR3 is built from 14 residues. The germline gives CDR1 SGHTS, CDR2 YDEGEE. The CDR3 reads CASSMYLGHYGYTF. For the CDR3, the DNA is TGTGCCAGCAGCATGTACCTTGGGCACTATGGCTACACCTTC.

The chain combines TRBV5-6 with TRBJ1-4; no clear D. CDR3 length: 12 amino acids. From germline, CDR1 is SGHDT and CDR2 YYEEEE. V lost 0 bases, J lost 7 bases, and 4 bases lay in between. Here the CDR3 reads CASSLVGEKLFF. The CDR3 DNA reads as TGTGCCAGCAGCTTGGTTGGTGAAAAACTGTTTTTT.